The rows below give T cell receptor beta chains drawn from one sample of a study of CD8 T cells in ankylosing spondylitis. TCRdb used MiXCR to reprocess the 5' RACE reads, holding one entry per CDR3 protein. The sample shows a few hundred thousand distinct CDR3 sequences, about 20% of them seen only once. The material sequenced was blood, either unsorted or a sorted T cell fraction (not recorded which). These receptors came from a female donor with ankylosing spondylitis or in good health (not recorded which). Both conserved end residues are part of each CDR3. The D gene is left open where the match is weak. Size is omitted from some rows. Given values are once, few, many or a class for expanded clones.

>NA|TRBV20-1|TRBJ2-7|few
TGCAGTGTCGGCGGGCGGCAGGAGTACTTC
CSVGGRQEYF
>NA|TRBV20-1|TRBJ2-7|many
TGCAGTGCTAGAGACTCGTCCTCCTCCTACGAGCAGTACTTC
CSARDSSSSYEQYF
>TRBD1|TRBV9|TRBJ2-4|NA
TGTGCCAGCAGCGAGAGGACAGGGGTGGACATTCAGTACTTC
CASSERTGVDIQYF
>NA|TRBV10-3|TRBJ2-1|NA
TGTGCCATCAGTGGTGGGGAACTCAATGAGCAGTTCTTC
CAISGGELNEQFF
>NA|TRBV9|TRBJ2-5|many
TGTGCCAGCAGCGTAACGGGACGGGAGACCCAGTACTTC
CASSVTGRETQYF
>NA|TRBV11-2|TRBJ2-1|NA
TGTGCCAGCAGCTTAGTGAGTGCGGGAAGCAATTACAATGAGCAGTTCTTC
CASSLVSAGSNYNEQFF
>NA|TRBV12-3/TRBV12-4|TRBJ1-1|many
TGTGCCAGCAGGGGAGGCGGGAACACTGAAGCTTTCTTT
CASRGGGNTEAFF
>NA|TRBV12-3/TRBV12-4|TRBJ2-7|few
TGTGCCAGCAGCGGAGTAGGGTTCTACGAGCAGTACTTC
CASSGVGFYEQYF
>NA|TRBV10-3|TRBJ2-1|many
TGTGCCATCAGTGAGTTCGGGGGGCGGGATGAGCAGTTCTTC
CAISEFGGRDEQFF
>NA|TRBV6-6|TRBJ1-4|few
TGTGCCAGCAGTTACGCGCGAAATGAAAAACTGTTTTTT
CASSYARNEKLFF
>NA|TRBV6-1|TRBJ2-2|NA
TGTGCCAGCAGACCTACCGGAGGCGGGGAGCTGTTTTTT
CASRPTGGGELFF
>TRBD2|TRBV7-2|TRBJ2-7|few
TGTGCCAGCAGCTTGGGGGACTACCCCTACGAGCAGTACTTC
CASSLGDYPYEQYF
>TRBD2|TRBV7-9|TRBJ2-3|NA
TGTGCCAGCAGCTCGATTAGACTAGCGACCTCAAGAGGGACAGATACGCAGTATTTT
CASSSIRLATSRGTDTQYF
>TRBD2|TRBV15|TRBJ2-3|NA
TGTGCCACCAGCAGAGTCGGGACTAGCGGAGATACGCAGTATTTT
CATSRVGTSGDTQYF
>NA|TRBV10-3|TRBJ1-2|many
TGTGCCATCAGTGAGTCGAGGAGGGGGTTCGACGGCTACACCTTC
CAISESRRGFDGYTF
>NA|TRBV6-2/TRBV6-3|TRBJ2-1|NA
TGTGCCAGCACACTAGGACTCCACAATGAGCAGTTCTTC
CASTLGLHNEQFF
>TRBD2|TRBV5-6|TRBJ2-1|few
TGTGCCAGCAGCCTAGCGGGAGTGGTGTACAATGAGCAGTTCTTC
CASSLAGVVYNEQFF
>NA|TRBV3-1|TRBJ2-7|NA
TGTGCCAGCAGCCAAGGCTTTGGTGGGAGCTACGAGCAGTACTTC
CASSQGFGGSYEQYF
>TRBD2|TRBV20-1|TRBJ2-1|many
TGCAGTGCCCGCCGGCCTAGCGGGGTCAATGAGCAGTTCTTC
CSARRPSGVNEQFF
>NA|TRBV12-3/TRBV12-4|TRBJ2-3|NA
TGTGCCAGCAGTTTGGGTTTTTCGGTAGATAGGCAGTATTTT
CASSLGFSVDRQYF
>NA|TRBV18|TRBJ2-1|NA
TGTGCCAGCTTAATCGGCAGGACGGGCCTATACAATGAGCAGTTCTTC
CASLIGRTGLYNEQFF
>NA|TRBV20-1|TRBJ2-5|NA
TGCAGTGCTACGAAGCGGGTGGGACAAGAGACCCAGTACTTC
CSATKRVGQETQYF
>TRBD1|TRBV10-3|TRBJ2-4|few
TGTGCCATCAGCCCGGGACAGGGAATCGTTGGCAAAAACATTCAGTACTTC
CAISPGQGIVGKNIQYF
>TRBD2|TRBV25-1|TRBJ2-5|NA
TGTGCCAGCAGTGAAGGGGTTAGCGGGAGCGGGGAGACCCAGTACTTC
CASSEGVSGSGETQYF
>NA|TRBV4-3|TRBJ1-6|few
TGCGCCAGCAGCCCGATGATAGCGTCACCCCTCCACTTT
CASSPMIASPLHF
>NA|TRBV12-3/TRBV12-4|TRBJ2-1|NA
TGTGCCAGCAGACAGGGGAGCGGGTTAGGTCACAATGAGCAGTTCTTC
CASRQGSGLGHNEQFF
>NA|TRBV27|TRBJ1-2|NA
TGTGCCAGCAGTCTGACCACGGCGGGTGGCTACACCTTC
CASSLTTAGGYTF
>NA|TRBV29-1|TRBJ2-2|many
TGCAGCGTAGCCTTAACAGCGGCCCTTGGCGGGGAGCTGTTTTTT
CSVALTAALGGELFF
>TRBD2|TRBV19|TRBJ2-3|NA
TGTGCCAGTAGTCCAACTAGCGGGACACGACCAGCGCACACAGATACGCAGTATTTT
CASSPTSGTRPAHTDTQYF
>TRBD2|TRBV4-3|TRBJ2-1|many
TGCGCCAGCAGCCAATTAGCGGGAGGGTACAATGAGCAGTTCTTC
CASSQLAGGYNEQFF
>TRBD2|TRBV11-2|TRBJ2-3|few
TGTGCCAGCAGCTATTTGACTAGCGGGAGTCGAGCAGATACGCAGTATTTT
CASSYLTSGSRADTQYF
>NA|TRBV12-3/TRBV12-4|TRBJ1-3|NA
TGTGCCAGCAGTTTACGGGGAGTAGGCGGAAACACCATATATTTT
CASSLRGVGGNTIYF
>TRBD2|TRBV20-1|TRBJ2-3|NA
TGCAGTGCTAGAGATCTAGGGGAGGGAACAGATACGCAGTATTTT
CSARDLGEGTDTQYF
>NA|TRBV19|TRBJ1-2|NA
TGTGCCAGTAGTATCCAGGGGAACTATGGCTACACCTTC
CASSIQGNYGYTF
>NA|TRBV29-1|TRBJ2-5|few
TGCAGCGTTGGGCGGGGATCAGAGACCCAGTACTTC
CSVGRGSETQYF
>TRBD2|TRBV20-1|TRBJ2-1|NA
TGCAGTGCTAGAGAGGACACTAGCGGGAGTAGTGAGCAGTTCTTC
CSAREDTSGSSEQFF
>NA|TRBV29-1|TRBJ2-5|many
TGCAGCGTTTCCGGGGCACTCCAAGAGACCCAGTACTTC
CSVSGALQETQYF
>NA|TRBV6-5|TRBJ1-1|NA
TGTGCCAGCAGTTACAAGGATGGGACCACTGAAGCTTTCTTT
CASSYKDGTTEAFF
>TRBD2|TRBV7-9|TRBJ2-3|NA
TGTGCCAGCAGTTCTGTCCTTAGCGGGAGGGCTACAGATACGCAGTATTTT
CASSSVLSGRATDTQYF
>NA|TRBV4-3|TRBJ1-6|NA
TGCGCCAGCAGCCAAGACCCGGGACGGTATAATTCACCCCTCCACTTT
CASSQDPGRYNSPLHF
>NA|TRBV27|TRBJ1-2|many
TGTGCCAGCAGTTCCGGGAGCTATGGCTACACCTTC
CASSSGSYGYTF
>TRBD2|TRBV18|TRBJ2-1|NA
TGTGCCAGCTCACCACCAGCGGGAGGGCCCTATGAGCAGTTCTTC
CASSPPAGGPYEQFF
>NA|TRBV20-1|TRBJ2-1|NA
TGCAGTGCCTCCACAATGGCGGCTTCCTACAATGAGCAGTTCTTC
CSASTMAASYNEQFF
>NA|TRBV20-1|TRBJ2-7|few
TGCAGTGCTAGAGTCTGGGGTGCCGGCTACGAGCAGTACTTC
CSARVWGAGYEQYF
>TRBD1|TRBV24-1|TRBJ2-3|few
TGTGCCACCAGTGATTCGACAGGGGGCACAGATACGCAGTATTTT
CATSDSTGGTDTQYF
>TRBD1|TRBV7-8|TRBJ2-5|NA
TGTGCCAGCAGCCTAGCGGGACAGGGGGCTGAAGAGACCCAGTACTTC
CASSLAGQGAEETQYF
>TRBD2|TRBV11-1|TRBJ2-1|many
TGTGCCAGCAGCCCCCCGGGACTAGCGGGAGAACTGGAGAACAATGAGCAGTTCTTC
CASSPPGLAGELENNEQFF
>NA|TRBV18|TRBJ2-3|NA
TGTGCCAGCTCGCGGGCGGGACCTCGCACAGATACGCAGTATTTT
CASSRAGPRTDTQYF
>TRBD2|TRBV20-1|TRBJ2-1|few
TGCAGTGCTAGACGGATTAGCGGGGGGGGAGGTGAGCAGTTCTTC
CSARRISGGGGEQFF
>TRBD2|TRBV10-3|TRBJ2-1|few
TGTGCCATCAGTGAGTCGGCGGGCGGGAGGGCCTACAATGAGCAGTTCTTC
CAISESAGGRAYNEQFF
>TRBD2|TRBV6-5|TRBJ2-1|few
TGTGCCAGCAGTTACCGGCTAGCGGGAGGGTGGGAGTACAATGAGCAGTTCTTC
CASSYRLAGGWEYNEQFF
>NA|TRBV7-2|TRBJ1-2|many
TGTGCCAGCAGCTTAGGGCACAATGGCTACACCTTC
CASSLGHNGYTF
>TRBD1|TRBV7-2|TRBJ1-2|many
TGTGCCAGCAGCCGGACAGGGTGGGAAGGCTACACCTTC
CASSRTGWEGYTF
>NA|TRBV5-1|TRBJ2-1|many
TGCGCCAGCAGCTTCGGAAACAGGAGGACCTACAATGAGCAGTTCTTC
CASSFGNRRTYNEQFF